What follows are 11 T cell receptor beta chains derived from one specimen sequenced in a study of blood T cell repertoires in COVID-19. Measured with immunoSEQ multiplex PCR; TCRdb has only the in-frame clones, and not every one. The profile shows around 150,000 clones, roughly 85% of them singletons. The sample consisted of peripheral blood. The receptors come from a woman aged 55-75 years with COVID-19, enrolled during active disease.

The CDR3, as DNA: TGTGCCAGCAGCTTCTTTGGGCGGGGAGACTTGAACACTGAAGCTTTCTTT. Translation: CASSFFGRGDLNTEAFF. The chain couples TRBV5-8 to TRBJ1-1; D is uncertain. Trimming cost V 2 bases and J 0 bases, with 17 bases left between them. CDR3 length: 17 amino acids. From germline, CDR1 is SGHTS and CDR2 YDEGEE.

CDR3 residues: CASSLSGGETQYF. The CDR3, as DNA: TGTGCCAGCAGTTTAAGCGGGGGAGAGACCCAGTACTTC. This chain uses TRBV12-3 or TRBV12-4 with TRBJ2-5, with 8 nucleotides matching TRBD2. This CDR3 is 13 amino acids long. Germline trimming cut 2 bases from V and 4 bases from J; bases unmatched to any gene: 0.

The genes are TRBV6-6 and TRBJ1-1, with a weak D call TRBD1 (6 bases). The CDR3 totals 15 residues. With 2 bases removed from V and 5 bases from J, the gap between germline ends came to 15 bases. Germline V gene data show CDR1 as MNHNY and CDR2 as SVGAGI (reference sequence). CDR3 DNA sequence: TGTGCCAGCAGTTACGACGCCAGGGGCGGGACTGAAGCTTTCTTT. It codes for CASSYDARGGTEAFF.

The chain uses TRBV2 and TRBJ1-5, with 7 bases identical to TRBD1. The CDR3 totals 18 residues. Trimming cost V 5 bases and J 0 bases; bases outside gene matches: 13. CDR1 is SNHLY, CDR2 FYNNEI, per germline. In nucleotides, the CDR3 is TGTGCCAGCAGTAGCCCGGGACAGCAAACTAATAGCAATCAGCCCCAGCATTTT. It encodes CASSSPGQQTNSNQPQHF.

This chain joins TRBV18 and TRBJ1-1, with 8 positions matching TRBD1. Germline CDR1 KGHSH, CDR2 LQKENI. The length of the CDR3 is 16 residues. The V segment lost 1 base and the J segment 0 bases; nucleotides outside the gene matches: 4. Here the CDR3 reads CASSPLRQGMNTEAFF. In nucleotides, the CDR3 is TGTGCCAGCTCACCACTCCGACAGGGGATGAACACTGAAGCTTTCTTT. The whole variable domain, remainder taken from reference TRBV18 and TRBJ1-1, is NAGVMQNPRHLVRRRGQEARLRCSPMKGHSHVYWYRQLPEEGLKFMVYLQKENIIDESGMPKERFSAEFPKEGPSILRIQQVVRGDSAAYFCASSPLRQGMNTEAFFGQGTRLTVV.

The gene calls are TRBV5-6 and TRBJ1-4; a weak D match, TRBD1 (6 bases). The CDR3 has 16 residues. Germline V gives CDR1 SGHDT, CDR2 YYEEEE. Trimming removed 0 bases from V and 4 bases from J, with 13 bases in between. The CDR3 reads CASSLASGHHNEKLFF. DNA of the CDR3: TGTGCCAGCAGCTTGGCCTCGGGACACCATAATGAAAAACTGTTTTTT.

This clone was observed once. J is TRBJ1-1 and V is TRBV6-5; a possible D gene is TRBD1 (5 bases). This CDR3 has 12 amino acids. From germline, CDR1 is MNHEY and CDR2 SVGAGI. Trimming left V 5 bases short and J 6 bases short, with 10 bases between. CDR3 sequence reads: CASSQGRAEAFF. CDR3 DNA sequence: TGTGCCAGCAGTCAGGGCCGGGCTGAAGCTTTCTTT.

V is TRBV6-5 and J is TRBJ1-1, with a tentative D call TRBD1 (6 bases). The CDR3 sequence is 14 residues long. The germline CDR1 and CDR2 sequences are MNHEY and SVGAGI. Between the trimmed V and J ends, which lost 0 bases and 11 bases, there was a span of 16 bases. In DNA form, the CDR3 reads TGTGCCAGCAGTTACTCGTGGCAGGGGACCGGGGCTTTCTTT. Translation: CASSYSWQGTGAFF.

The rearrangement uses TRBV7-9 and TRBJ2-3; 8 bases match TRBD2. CDR3 size: 15 residues. After removal of 5 bases from V and 0 bases from J, the junction contained 4 bases not matched to a gene. Germline V CDR1 and CDR2: SEHNR, FQNEAQ (reference sequence). The CDR3 DNA reads as TGTGCCAGCAGCACAGCGGGGGTCAGCACAGATACGCAGTATTTT. Protein product: CASSTAGVSTDTQYF.

V gene TRBV19 combines with J gene TRBJ2-2; D ambiguous. Per the germline V gene, CDR1 is LNHDA and CDR2 is SQIVND (reference sequence). Trimming stripped 3 bases from V and 0 bases from J, with 8 bases between. The CDR3 runs 15 residues. DNA for the CDR3: TGTGCCAGTAGTATTCACTCCCCGAACACCGGGGAGCTGTTTTTT. Translating gives CASSIHSPNTGELFF.

The chain carries TRBV18 and TRBJ2-1; 8 bases line up with TRBD2. With V trimmed by 3 bases and J by 1 base, 11 bases remained unmatched. Germline values: CDR1 KGHSH, CDR2 LQKENI. This CDR3 has 18 residues. The CDR3: CASSPPGGAGFSYNEQFF. Here the CDR3 DNA reads TGTGCCAGCTCACCGCCCGGGGGGGCCGGTTTTTCCTACAATGAGCAGTTCTTC.